This TCR beta chain was recorded in a study of human T cells and chemical hapten exposure (dated by TCRdb to the early 2020s). Turning to the overall study: For sensitization, 2% DPC in acetone was applied to an approximately 2 cm by approximately 2 cm area of upper inner arm skin. Throughout the roughly 24-week study period, patients were also given weekly therapeutic DPC doses on the scalp. Patch testing was done on the upper back using Finn chambers containing 0.01% DPC, and results were scored after 6 days according to International Contact Dermatitis Research Group standards. Alopecia areata with under or over 50% scalp involvement, alopecia totalis and alopecia universalis were represented in the patient cohort, which was mostly female. The libraries were sequenced as a pool, and the TCR yield per sample differed mostly because of small variations in library volumes within the pool. In alopecia patients, the study followed how the peripheral blood TCR repertoire changed in vivo over primary and secondary sensitization to diphenylcyclopropenone (DPC), a hapten. Blood was sampled from patients pre-sensitization (week 0) and at 2, 6 and about 24 weeks after DPC sensitization. Blood for TCR sequencing was provided by twenty-nine alopecia patients at one to four time points (pre-sensitization, 2, 6 and 24 weeks).

Per the publication, the time point label means: pre-sensitization, week 0. Sample treatment or condition, as interpreted from the label and publication: therapeutic diphenylcyclopropenone sensitization with weekly scalp DPC. At each patch-test visit, blood was drawn before the patch test was applied. To be eligible, patients had to be aged 18 to 70, diagnosed with alopecia and judged suitable for DPC therapy, while pregnant patients were excluded. Total RNA was extracted from unfractionated whole blood that had been collected in Tempus Blood RNA tubes. The library was generated by RACE. Sequencing relied on a NextSeq 500. During library preparation, unique molecular identifiers were attached to individual cDNA molecules so that TCRs could be counted quantitatively and reproducibly. From each blood RNA sample, both TCR alpha and TCR beta chains were sequenced. As for how the authors treated the data: Samples had a median of about 90,000 TCRs, with a range from about 23,224 to 690,600. V, J and CDR3 annotation of the TCR reads was carried out using the Decombinator software suite. For the PS versus PT1 abundance plots, all samples were subsampled to the same number of TCRs (28,000). TCRs were defined as expanded if absent before sensitization and observed at least eight times at the 2-week time point. Using fastp at Q25 and MiXCR, TCRdb reprocessed the public reads and kept productive beta chains. Rows with a matching CDR3 protein are joined into one entry that keeps the most common DNA and genes. V and J calls and clone size were set by TCRdb, not the authors. This sample lists 250,000 or so distinct CDR3 sequences; around 7.3% were detected once. The ten largest clones represent about 1.2% of the sample.

Reading from cysteine to phenylalanine, the CDR3 counts 15 amino acids. Only the CDR3 region is kept as DNA, spanning 45 bases read in frame from base 1. The germline V gene (reference sequence) provides CDR1 SGHNT and CDR2 YYREEE. V and J are trimmed by 4 bases and 4 bases, and the gene matches miss 8 bases of the junction. Study-wide conclusions, independent of this receptor: Compared with pre-sensitization or healthy control sets, expanded TCRs formed significantly more large CDR3 similarity clusters, which is consistent with antigen-driven responses. Repeated subsampling changed both the strength of the expansion versus patch-test correlation and the threshold at which that correlation became significant. A positive correlation was found between the number of PT1 expanded TCRs and patch test score, with significance reached at thresholds 8, 16 and 32 but not 4. Because every patient had alopecia, a presumed autoimmune disease, the patients' immune response might differ from that of healthy individuals. No change with DPC sensitization was found in the number of TCRs above 1 in 1000 frequency, and no evidence of global repertoire structure alterations was found.

The sample holds many counts of this clonotype. The antigen this receptor binds is unknown. Per-base qualities were not stored, and no clone one base away is much larger. The chain is encoded by TRBV5-4 joined to TRBJ1-2; 9 of the junction bases match TRBD1. The clonotype originates from a man younger than 30 with alopecia areata. Some clones in this sample may be carry-over from other donors' samples. The material sequenced was whole blood, taken in connection with sensitization to the hapten diphenylcyclopropenone (DPC). The CDR3 loop reads CASSIQGASSYGYTF. The DNA reads as follows: TGTGCCAGCAGCATACAGGGGGCCAGTAGCTATGGCTACACCTTC.